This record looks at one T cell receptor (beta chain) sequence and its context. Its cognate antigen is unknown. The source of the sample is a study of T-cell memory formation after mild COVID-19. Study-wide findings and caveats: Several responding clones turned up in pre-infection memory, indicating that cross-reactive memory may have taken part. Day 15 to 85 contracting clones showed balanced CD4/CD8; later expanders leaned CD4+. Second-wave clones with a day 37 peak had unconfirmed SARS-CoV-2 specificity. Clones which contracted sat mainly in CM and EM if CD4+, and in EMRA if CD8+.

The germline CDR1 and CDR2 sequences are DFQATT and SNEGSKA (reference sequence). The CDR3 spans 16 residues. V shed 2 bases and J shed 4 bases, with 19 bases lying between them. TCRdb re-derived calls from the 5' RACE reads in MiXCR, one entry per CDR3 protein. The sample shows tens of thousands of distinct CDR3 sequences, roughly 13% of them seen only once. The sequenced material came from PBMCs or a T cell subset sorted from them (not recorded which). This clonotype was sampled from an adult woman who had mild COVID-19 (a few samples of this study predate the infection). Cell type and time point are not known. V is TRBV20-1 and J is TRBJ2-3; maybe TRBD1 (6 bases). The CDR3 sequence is CSARLRGYSASDTQYF. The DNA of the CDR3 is TGCAGTGCTAGACTAAGGGGGTACTCAGCCTCAGATACGCAGTATTTT.